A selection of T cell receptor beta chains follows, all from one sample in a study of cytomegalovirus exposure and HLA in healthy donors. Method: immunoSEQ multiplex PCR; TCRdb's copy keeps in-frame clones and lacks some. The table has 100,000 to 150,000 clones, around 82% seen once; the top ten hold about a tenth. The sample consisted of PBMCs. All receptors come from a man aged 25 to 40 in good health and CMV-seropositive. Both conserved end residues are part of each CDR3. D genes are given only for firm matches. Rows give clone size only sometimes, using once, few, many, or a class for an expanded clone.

TGTGCCAGCAGTTTCGGACTCGCCTACGAGCAGTACTTC	CASSFGLAYEQYF	once	TRBJ2-7	TRBV27	NA
TGTGCCAGCAGTTTATCGCGCAACAGAGGCTACACCTTC	CASSLSRNRGYTF	NA	TRBJ1-2	TRBV27	NA
TGTGCCAGCAGTTTACAGGGCTATAATTACGAGCAGTACTTC	CASSLQGYNYEQYF	NA	TRBJ2-7	TRBV28	NA
TGCGCCAGCAGTGGACAGACCACTGAAGCTTTCTTT	CASSGQTTEAFF	NA	TRBJ1-1	TRBV10-1	NA
TGTGCCACCAGCCCCAGGTTCGGGACAGATAGCAATCAGCCCCAGCATTTT	CATSPRFGTDSNQPQHF	NA	TRBJ1-5	TRBV15	TRBD1
TGTGCCCTCCGGGAGGGTTCTAGTAGCGACGAGCAGTACTTC	CALREGSSSDEQYF	NA	TRBJ2-7	TRBV10-3	TRBD2
TGCGCCAGCAGCCAATCCTACAGGGGGCATATGAACACTGAAGCTTTCTTT	CASSQSYRGHMNTEAFF	NA	TRBJ1-1	TRBV4-1	TRBD1
TGCAGCGTTGTAGCGGGAGACAGCACCGGGGAGCTGTTTTTT	CSVVAGDSTGELFF	NA	TRBJ2-2	TRBV29-1	TRBD2
TGTGCCAGCAGCCAAGAGCAGCGGGAGGCCCACCGGTGGGAGCAGTTCTTC	CASSQEQREAHRWEQFF	few	TRBJ2-1	TRBV4-2	TRBD2
TGTGCCAGCAGCTTAGGGGCACTAGCGGGAGAATCGACAGATACGCAGTATTTT	CASSLGALAGESTDTQYF	few	TRBJ2-3	TRBV7-3	TRBD2
TGTGCCAGCAGCAATGATAGTGGAAACACCATATATTTT	CASSNDSGNTIYF	NA	TRBJ1-3	TRBV11-3	NA
TGTGCCAGCAGTTCTCCTAGGGGCTCCTATAATTCACCCCTCCACTTT	CASSSPRGSYNSPLHF	NA	TRBJ1-6	TRBV27	NA
TGTGCCAGCAGCTTAGGGGAGAGAGGCACAGATACGCAGTATTTT	CASSLGERGTDTQYF	once	TRBJ2-3	TRBV13	NA
TGTGCCAGCAGCCCCGACCGGCTAGCGGGAGTCTCTAGTAACGAGCAGTACTTC	CASSPDRLAGVSSNEQYF	NA	TRBJ2-7	TRBV13	TRBD2
TGTGCCAGCAGTCAGCGGCCCCCGGGCACCGGGGAGCTGTTTTTT	CASSQRPPGTGELFF	NA	TRBJ2-2	TRBV2	NA
TGTGCCAGCAGCTTAGAAACAGAGAGCAATCAGCCCCAGCATTTT	CASSLETESNQPQHF	NA	TRBJ1-5	TRBV7-2	NA
TGTGCCAGCAGCTTAGCCGGACTCACCGGGGATGAGCAGTTCTTC	CASSLAGLTGDEQFF	NA	TRBJ2-1	TRBV7-2	NA
TGTGCCAGCAGTACAGACAGGGCTCTGGGTTCACCCCTCCACTTT	CASSTDRALGSPLHF	few	TRBJ1-6	TRBV2	TRBD1
TGCGCCAGCAGTCAATCTCGGCAGAGGCCCTTCTACGAGCAGTACTTC	CASSQSRQRPFYEQYF	NA	TRBJ2-7	TRBV23-1	NA
TGTGCCAGCAGCTTGCAGGGGGCCACAGATACGCAGTATTTT	CASSLQGATDTQYF	few	TRBJ2-3	TRBV5-4	TRBD1
TGTGCCAGCAGCTCCACCGGGACTAGGGTGGGTGCAGATACGCAGTATTTT	CASSSTGTRVGADTQYF	NA	TRBJ2-3	TRBV11-3	TRBD2
TGTGCCAGTACCATTAGGGGCTCCTACAATGAGCAGTTCTTC	CASTIRGSYNEQFF	NA	TRBJ2-1	TRBV19	NA
TGCGCCAGCAGCCCCGGGACAGAGAAGGATGAGCAGTTCTTC	CASSPGTEKDEQFF	NA	TRBJ2-1	TRBV5-1	TRBD1